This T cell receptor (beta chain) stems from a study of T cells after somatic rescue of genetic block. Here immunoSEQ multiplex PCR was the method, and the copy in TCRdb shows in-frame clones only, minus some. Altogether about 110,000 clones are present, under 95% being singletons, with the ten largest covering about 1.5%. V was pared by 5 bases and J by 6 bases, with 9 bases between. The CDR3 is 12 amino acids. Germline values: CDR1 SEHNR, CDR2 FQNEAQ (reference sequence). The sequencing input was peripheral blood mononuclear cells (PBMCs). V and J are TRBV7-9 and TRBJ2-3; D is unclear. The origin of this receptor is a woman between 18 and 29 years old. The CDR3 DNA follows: TGTGCCAGCAGCCTCCGACCGGATACGCAGTATTTT. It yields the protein CASSLRPDTQYF.